This TCR beta chain was observed in a study of T-cell reconstitution after alpha-beta-depleted transplantation in children. Findings and caveats of the study: There were reportedly several hundred expanded graft clones from which alpha-beta T cells came about two months after transplant. From newly produced T cells came most of the T-cell counts and diversity one year after transplant.

The CDR3 contains 14 residues. The J segment lost 3 bases and the V segment lost 6 bases, leaving 8 bases of the junction unmatched. Looked up from germline, CDR1 is WNHNN and CDR2 is SYGVQD (reference sequence). TCRbeta library construction was performed incorporating unique molecular identifiers. Using its own MiXCR run on the PCR reads, TCRdb lists one record per CDR3 protein. In the table there are under 300,000 distinct CDR3 sequences, approximately 10% of which are singletons. This clonotype was seen repeatedly, ten times or more. Its antigen remains unknown. Sequencing was performed on peripheral blood, taken 180 days after TCRalphabeta/CD19-depleted stem cell transplant. The TCR comes from a male patient under 10 years old who had a stem cell transplant for chronic granulomatous disease, so the T cells may come from the graft donor. The V gene is TRBV10-1, the J gene TRBJ2-7; 7 bases map to TRBD2. CDR3 residues: CASSRGREGYEQYF. The CDR3, as DNA: TGCGCCAGCAGCCGAGGCAGGGAGGGCTACGAGCAGTACTTC.